This T cell receptor (beta chain) was sequenced during a study of human T cells and chemical hapten exposure (TCRdb year 2021). The study in broad terms: Libraries were pooled for sequencing, and variation in per-sample TCR yields was attributed mainly to small differences in library volumes within the pool. From each blood RNA sample, both TCR alpha and TCR beta chains were sequenced. This study followed changes in the peripheral blood TCR repertoire in vivo during primary and secondary sensitization of alopecia patients to the hapten diphenylcyclopropenone (DPC). General conclusions and limits of the study: Repeated subsampling changed both the strength of the expansion versus patch-test correlation and the threshold at which the correlation became significant. DPC sensitization did not change how many TCRs were above 1 in 1000 frequency, and no evidence was found of alterations in global repertoire structure.

Taken from cysteine to phenylalanine, the CDR3 has 17 residues. This entry keeps only the CDR3 DNA: 51 bases, framed from base 1. V and J lose 0 bases and 8 bases, and a span of 24 bases separates them. Sequences DFQATT (CDR1) and SNEGSKA (CDR2) are obtained from the germline V gene (reference sequence). The receptor library was made with RACE. Reads for this sample came from a NextSeq 500. During library preparation, unique molecular identifiers were attached to individual cDNA molecules so that TCRs could be counted quantitatively and reproducibly. Under the source paper's analysis protocol: A median of around 96,000 TCRs per sample was observed, with a range of about 23,224 to 700,000. V, J and CDR3 annotation of the TCR reads was performed with the Decombinator software suite. To make PS versus PT1 abundance plots, every sample was subsampled to the same number of TCRs (28,000). Expanded TCRs were defined as absent before sensitization and observed at least eight times at the 2-week time point. TCRdb reran the public reads through fastp at Q25 and MiXCR, keeping productive beta chains. A single entry per CDR3 protein holds the most common genes and DNA from its merged rows. TCRdb's processing, not the study's, gives the V and J calls here. For this sample the table gives tens of thousands of distinct CDR3 sequences, of which 5.5% were detected only once. 9.5% to 15% of the sample is held by the ten biggest clonotypes.

This clonotype was seen at least ten times. Its antigen specificity is not known. No much larger clonotype is one base removed from it; base qualities were not supplied. The time point label here, explained by the study, means: healthy volunteer bleed at 6 weeks. Total RNA was extracted from unfractionated whole blood that had been collected in Tempus Blood RNA tubes. About 5 healthy volunteers were used as TCR sequencing controls and were bled at day 0, 2 weeks and 6 weeks. The sequenced sample consisted of whole blood. This TCR was recovered from a human donor in good health. Some clones in this sample may be carry-over from other donors' samples. The sequence is built from TRBV20-1 and TRBJ2-3; the D gene is perhaps TRBD2, from 5 matching bases. CDR3 region: CSARDRGSGSGPRTQYF. In nucleotide form, the sequence is TGCAGTGCTAGAGATCGGGGTTCGGGATCTGGGCCCCGTACGCAGTATTTT.